This TCR beta chain appears in the sequencing data of a study of T cells in Graves' hyperthyroidism and ophthalmopathy. Points from the study as a whole: Median prediction lead before ophthalmopathy onset was around 7 months with the model.

RNA transcripts yielded amplified TCR beta CDR3 regions. The HTBI primer set served for first-round RT-PCR of the TCR CDR3. TCRdb processed the multiplex PCR reads anew with MiXCR; each CDR3 protein has one entry. The profile shows fewer than 600,000 distinct CDR3 sequences, 11% to 15% of them singletons. Stable Graves' hyperthyroidism denoted no ophthalmopathy progression over 18 months. The diagnostic basis comprised clinical symptoms, serum thyroxine and TRAb, thyroid ultrasound and orbital computed tomography. This clonotype has only a few counts. Its antigen is unidentified. The ends lost 7 bases at V and 3 bases at J; junction bases unmatched: 7. CDR1 is SQVTM, CDR2 ANQGSEA, per germline. The CDR3 is 15 residues long.

The chain employs TRBV29-1 and TRBJ2-2; 11 positions match TRBD2. The receptor comes from a woman aged 40 to 50 with Graves' hyperthyroidism. The specimen sequenced was blood. CDR3 in DNA: TGCAGCGCTGTAACTAGCGGGAGCTACACCGGGGAGCTGTTTTTT. Translating it yields CSAVTSGSYTGELFF.